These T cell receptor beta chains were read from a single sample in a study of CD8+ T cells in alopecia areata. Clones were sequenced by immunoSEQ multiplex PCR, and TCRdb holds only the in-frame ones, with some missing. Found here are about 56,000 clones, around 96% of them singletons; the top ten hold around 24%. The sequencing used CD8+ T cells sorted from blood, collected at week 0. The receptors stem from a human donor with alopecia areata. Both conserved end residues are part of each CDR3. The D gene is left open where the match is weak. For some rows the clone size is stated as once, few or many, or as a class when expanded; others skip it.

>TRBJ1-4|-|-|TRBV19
CASSIWGSEKLFF
TGTGCCAGTAGTATTTGGGGGAGTGAAAAACTGTTTTTT
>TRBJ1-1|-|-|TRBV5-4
CASSLGAMGPNTEAFF
TGTGCCAGCAGCTTGGGGGCGATGGGACCAAACACTGAAGCTTTCTTT
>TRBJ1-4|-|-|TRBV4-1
CASSQVNSNEKLFF
TGCGCCAGCAGCCAAGTGAACAGTAATGAAAAACTGTTTTTT
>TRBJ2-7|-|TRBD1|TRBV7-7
CASSHGTGGSYEQYF
TGTGCTAGCAGCCACGGGACAGGGGGGTCCTACGAGCAGTACTTC
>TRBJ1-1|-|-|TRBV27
CASSATPKGTEAFF
TGTGCCAGCAGCGCCACCCCGAAGGGCACTGAAGCTTTCTTT
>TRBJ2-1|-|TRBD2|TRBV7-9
CASSSTGLGPNNEQFF
TGTGCCAGCAGCTCCACAGGACTAGGTCCCAACAATGAGCAGTTCTTC
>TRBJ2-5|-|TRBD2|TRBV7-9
CASSHPPAGVQETQYF
TGTGCCAGCAGCCACCCCCCGGCGGGGGTACAAGAGACCCAGTACTTC
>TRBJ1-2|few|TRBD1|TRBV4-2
CASSLTGETAGYGYTF
TGTGCCAGCAGCTTAACAGGGGAAACGGCGGGCTATGGCTACACCTTC
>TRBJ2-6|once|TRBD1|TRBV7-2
CASSWLPGQGLDGANVLTF
TGTGCCAGCAGCTGGCTCCCGGGACAGGGGTTAGATGGGGCCAACGTCCTGACTTTC
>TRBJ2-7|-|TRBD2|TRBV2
CASKLSGGDTYEQYF
TGTGCCAGCAAGCTATCGGGGGGGGATACCTACGAGCAGTACTTC
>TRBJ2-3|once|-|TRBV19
CASSPSTDTQYF
TGTGCCAGTAGCCCGAGCACAGATACGCAGTATTTT
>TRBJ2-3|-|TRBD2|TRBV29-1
CSVVKRGASDTQYF
TGCAGCGTTGTTAAGCGGGGGGCCTCAGATACGCAGTATTTT
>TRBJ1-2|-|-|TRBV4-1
CASSQPRGEGIYGYTF
TGCGCCAGCAGCCAACCGCGAGGGGAAGGGATCTATGGCTACACCTTC
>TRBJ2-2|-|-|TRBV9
CASSVDGVTGELFF
TGTGCCAGCAGCGTAGATGGGGTCACCGGGGAGCTGTTTTTT
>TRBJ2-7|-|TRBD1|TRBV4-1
CASSQGSSGQGDYEQYF
TGCGCCAGCAGCCAAGGGTCTTCGGGACAGGGGGATTACGAGCAGTACTTC
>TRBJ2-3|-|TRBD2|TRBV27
CASSSRGGLLDTQYF
TGTGCCAGCAGTTCCCGCGGGGGGCTTTTGGATACGCAGTATTTT
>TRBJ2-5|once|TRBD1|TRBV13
CASSWDRDQETQYF
TGTGCCAGCAGCTGGGACAGGGACCAAGAGACCCAGTACTTC
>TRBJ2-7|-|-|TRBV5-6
CASSFQSTEYEQYF
TGTGCCAGCAGCTTCCAATCAACGGAATACGAGCAGTACTTC
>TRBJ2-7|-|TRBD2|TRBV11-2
CASSQGLSYEQYF
TGTGCCAGCAGCCAGGGACTATCCTACGAGCAGTACTTC
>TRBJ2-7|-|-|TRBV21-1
CATKHRLSYEQYF
TGTGCCACCAAACACAGGCTTAGCTACGAGCAGTACTTC
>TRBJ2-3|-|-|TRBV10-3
CAISDPGSTDTQYF
TGTGCCATCAGTGACCCGGGGTCCACAGATACGCAGTATTTT
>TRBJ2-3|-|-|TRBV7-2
CASSLVGSARLQIDTQYF
TGTGCCAGCAGCTTAGTGGGGTCGGCTCGATTACAGATAGATACGCAGTATTTT
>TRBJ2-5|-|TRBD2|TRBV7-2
CASSSSGGLWGTQYF
TGTGCCAGCAGCTCTAGCGGGGGCCTATGGGGGACCCAGTACTTC
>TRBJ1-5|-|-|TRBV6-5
CASSYGGGNQPQHF
TGTGCCAGCAGTTACGGGGGGGGGAATCAGCCCCAGCATTTT
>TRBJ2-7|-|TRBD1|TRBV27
CASRIGTGPYEQYF
TGTGCCAGCCGGATCGGGACAGGGCCCTACGAGCAGTACTTC
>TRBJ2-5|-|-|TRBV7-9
CASSPNKAGGLRETQYF
TGTGCCAGCAGCCCCAATAAGGCCGGGGGACTCCGGGAGACCCAGTACTTC
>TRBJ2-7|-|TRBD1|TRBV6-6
CASTRGLYSSYEQYF
TGTGCCAGCACTAGGGGGCTATATAGCTCCTACGAGCAGTACTTC
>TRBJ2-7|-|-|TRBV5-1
CASSSGVFYEQYF
TGCGCCAGCAGCTCGGGCGTCTTCTACGAGCAGTACTTC
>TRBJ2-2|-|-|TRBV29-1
CSVQPGAGELFF
TGCAGCGTCCAGCCAGGGGCCGGGGAGCTGTTTTTT
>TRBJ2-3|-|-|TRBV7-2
CASSLGEDTQYF
TGTGCCAGCAGTCTAGGGGAGGATACGCAGTATTTT
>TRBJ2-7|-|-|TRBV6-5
CASSTLASDYEQYF
TGTGCCAGCAGTACTCTGGCTAGCGACTACGAGCAGTACTTC
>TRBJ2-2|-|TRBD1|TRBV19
CASSIHRDRGLLGELFF
TGTGCCAGTAGTATCCACCGGGACAGGGGTTTGTTAGGGGAGCTGTTTTTT
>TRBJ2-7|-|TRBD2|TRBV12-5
CASGSAGGRDPGDGEQYF
TGTGCTAGTGGTTCCGCGGGGGGAAGGGACCCCGGAGACGGCGAGCAGTACTTC
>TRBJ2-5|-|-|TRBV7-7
CASSLEPEGETQYF
TGTGCTAGCAGCTTAGAACCTGAAGGCGAGACCCAGTACTTC
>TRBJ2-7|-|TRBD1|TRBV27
CASSFGQGYEQYF
TGTGCCAGCAGTTTCGGACAGGGTTACGAGCAGTACTTC
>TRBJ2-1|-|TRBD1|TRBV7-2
CASTIGTGGNEQFF
TGTGCCAGCACCATCGGTACAGGGGGCAATGAGCAGTTCTTC
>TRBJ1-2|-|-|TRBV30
CAWIPRTAPADGYTF
TGTGCCTGGATCCCCCGGACAGCGCCTGCTGATGGCTACACCTTC
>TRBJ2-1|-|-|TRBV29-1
CSVDSYNEQFF
TGCAGCGTTGACAGTTACAATGAGCAGTTCTTC
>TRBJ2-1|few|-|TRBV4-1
CASSQDWRGYQNEQFF
TGCGCCAGCAGCCAAGATTGGAGGGGTTATCAGAATGAGCAGTTCTTC
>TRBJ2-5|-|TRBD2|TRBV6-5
CASSRLAGGRETQYF
TGTGCCAGCAGTAGACTAGCGGGGGGGAGGGAGACCCAGTACTTC
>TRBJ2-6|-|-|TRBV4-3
CASSQGEETRSGANVLTF
TGCGCCAGCAGCCAAGGGGAGGAAACCCGCTCTGGGGCCAACGTCCTGACTTTC
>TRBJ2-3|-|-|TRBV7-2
CASSSPTDTQYF
TGTGCCAGCAGCTCCCCCACAGATACGCAGTATTTT
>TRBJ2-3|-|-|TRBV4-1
CASSPQTSTDTQYF
TGCGCCAGCAGCCCTCAGACAAGTACAGATACGCAGTATTTT
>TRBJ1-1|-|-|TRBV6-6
CASSYFGAEAFF
TGTGCCAGCAGTTACTTCGGCGCTGAAGCTTTCTTT
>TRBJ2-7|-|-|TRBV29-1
CSVETIGLASYEQYF
TGCAGCGTTGAAACGATCGGGTTAGCCTCCTACGAGCAGTACTTC
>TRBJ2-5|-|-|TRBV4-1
CASSQEIRRASAETQYF
TGCGCCAGCAGCCAAGAGATACGGCGGGCCTCCGCGGAGACCCAGTACTTC
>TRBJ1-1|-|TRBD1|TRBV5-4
CASSRTGQGIMNTEAFF
TGTGCCAGCAGCCGAACCGGACAGGGAATCATGAACACTGAAGCTTTCTTT
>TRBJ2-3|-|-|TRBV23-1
CASSHPQRTTQYF
TGCGCCAGCAGTCATCCCCAGCGGACTACGCAGTATTTT
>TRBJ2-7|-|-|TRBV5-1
CASSLATNSYEQYF
TGCGCCAGCAGCTTGGCGACAAACTCCTACGAGCAGTACTTC
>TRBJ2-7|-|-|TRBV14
CASSQDYTGIYEQYF
TGTGCCAGCAGCCAGGACTATACAGGGATCTACGAGCAGTACTTC
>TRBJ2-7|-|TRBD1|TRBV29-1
CSVPGTGGGDEQYF
TGCAGCGTTCCTGGGACAGGGGGGGGAGACGAGCAGTACTTC
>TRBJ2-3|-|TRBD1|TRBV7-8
CASSTGQVASTDTQYF
TGTGCCAGCAGCACGGGACAGGTCGCTAGCACAGATACGCAGTATTTT
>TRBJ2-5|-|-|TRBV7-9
CASSDRGGETQYF
TGTGCCAGCAGCGACCGAGGGGGAGAGACCCAGTACTTC